A selection of T cell receptor beta chains follows, all from one sample in a study of radiotherapy plus CTLA-4 blockade in lung cancer. The method was immunoSEQ multiplex PCR; TCRdb's version includes in-frame clones alone and lacks a portion of them. The table shows some 67,000 clones, with approximately 79% occurring only once. The material was peripheral blood, obtained from a patient treated with radiotherapy plus ipilimumab. These receptors all stem from a human donor with non-small cell lung cancer whose response to radiotherapy plus ipilimumab could not be evaluated. Some clones in this sample may be carry-over from other donors' samples. Each CDR3 is given with its conserved first and last residue. D genes are given only for firm matches. Clone sizes are given selectively: once, few, many, or a class where the clone is expanded.

TRBJ1-1,TRBD1,-,TRBV6-5,TGTGCCAGCAGTTCTATACAGGGGGCTGAAGCTTTCTTT,CASSSIQGAEAFF
TRBJ2-7,-,-,TRBV2,TGTGCCAGCACCACGAGTAAAATCTACGAGCAGTACTTC,CASTTSKIYEQYF
TRBJ1-2,TRBD1,-,TRBV6-6,TGTGCCAGCAGTTCGACAGGGTATGGCTACACCTTC,CASSSTGYGYTF
TRBJ1-1,-,-,TRBV18,TGTGCCAGCTCACCCCTGAGTCGGGGGAACACTGAAGCTTTCTTT,CASSPLSRGNTEAFF
TRBJ1-6,TRBD1,few,TRBV4-3,TGCGCCAGCAGCCGGGCTTTGACAGGGAGTAATTCACCCCTCCACTTT,CASSRALTGSNSPLHF
TRBJ2-2,-,-,TRBV7-9,TGTGCCAGCAGCCTTAGCCGGTCTAGCGACACCGGGGAGCTGTTTTTT,CASSLSRSSDTGELFF
TRBJ2-1,TRBD2,few,TRBV6-6,TGTGCCAGCAGTTACCCCCTAGCGGGGGGGCCCAATGAGCAGTTCTTC,CASSYPLAGGPNEQFF
TRBJ1-2,TRBD1,-,TRBV5-4,TGTGCCAGCAGCCCTGACAGGGGGTATAGCTATGGCTACACCTTC,CASSPDRGYSYGYTF
TRBJ1-1,-,-,TRBV7-8,TGTGCCAGCTCCCAGCGGATGAACACTGAAGCTTTCTTT,CASSQRMNTEAFF
TRBJ1-2,TRBD1,-,TRBV12-5,TGTGCTAGTGGGACTACAGGGGCTGGCGGCTACACCTTC,CASGTTGAGGYTF
TRBJ1-2,-,once,TRBV6-1,TGTGCCAGCAGTATCGACATTGGAGGGACCTATGGCTACACCTTC,CASSIDIGGTYGYTF
TRBJ2-7,TRBD2,once,TRBV5-4,TGTGCCAGCAGCGATCTCAGCGGGGGGGCCCAGTACGAGCAGTACTTC,CASSDLSGGAQYEQYF
TRBJ2-7,-,-,TRBV10-3,TGTGCCATCAGCCCCGAGGTATCGGGCGAGCAGTACTTC,CAISPEVSGEQYF
TRBJ2-7,-,few,TRBV28,TGTGCCAGCATGGGGCAGCTTCTTTCCTACGAGCAGTACTTC,CASMGQLLSYEQYF
TRBJ1-4,-,-,TRBV18,TGTGCCAGCTCACCACAGCCTAATGAAAAACTGTTTTTT,CASSPQPNEKLFF
TRBJ2-3,TRBD1,few,TRBV5-6,TGTGCCAGCAGTCAGGACAGGCCGGATACGCAGTATTTT,CASSQDRPDTQYF
TRBJ2-1,-,-,TRBV19,TGTGCCAGTAGTACCACTAGCTTAGATTGGAGCAATGAGCAGTTCTTC,CASSTTSLDWSNEQFF
TRBJ1-1,TRBD1,-,TRBV27,TGTGCCACCAGGACAGGGCTGGGTGCTTTCTTT,CATRTGLGAFF
TRBJ2-2,-,-,TRBV19,TGTGCCAGTAGCCCCGGGGTCACCGGGGAGCTGTTTTTT,CASSPGVTGELFF
TRBJ2-6,TRBD2,-,TRBV6-1,TGTGCCAGCAGCCCGGGGGGGTCTGGGGCCAACGTCCTGACTTTC,CASSPGGSGANVLTF
TRBJ2-7,-,-,TRBV19,TGTGCCAGTAGTCCGGGTGGCCCCTACGAGCAGTACTTC,CASSPGGPYEQYF
TRBJ1-2,TRBD1,-,TRBV7-3,TGTGCCAGCAGACCCGACAGGGTCTATGGCTACACCTTC,CASRPDRVYGYTF
TRBJ1-1,-,-,TRBV5-1,TGCGCCAGCAGCTCGGGGTTACAGTTAAACACTGAAGCTTTCTTT,CASSSGLQLNTEAFF
TRBJ1-5,-,-,TRBV6-5,TGTGCCAGCAGGGCAGGGAATCAGCCCCAGCATTTT,CASRAGNQPQHF
TRBJ1-1,-,-,TRBV6-5,TGTGCCAGCAGTTACAGCAACACTGAAGCTTTCTTT,CASSYSNTEAFF
TRBJ1-3,TRBD1,-,TRBV28,TGTGCCAGTAAATCCGGGACAGGGGGAACTCCCATATATTTT,CASKSGTGGTPIYF
TRBJ1-2,-,few,TRBV28,TGTGCCAGCACTCCTCACAGGAACTATGGCTACACCTTC,CASTPHRNYGYTF
TRBJ2-5,-,once,TRBV7-2,TGTGCCAGCAGCTTAGACTTTATTCAGCAGGGTTTAAGGACCCAGTACTTC,CASSLDFIQQGLRTQYF
TRBJ2-1,-,-,TRBV7-6,TGTGCCAGCAGCCCATTCCTACGGACAGACAATGAGCAGTTCTTC,CASSPFLRTDNEQFF
TRBJ2-7,-,-,TRBV7-2,TGTGCCAGCAGCTTAGCGCAGCACTACGAGCAGTACTTC,CASSLAQHYEQYF
TRBJ2-7,-,-,TRBV5-5,TGTGCCAGCAGCGGAGTAAACTTTTACTCCTACGAGCAGTACTTC,CASSGVNFYSYEQYF
TRBJ1-2,-,-,TRBV5-1,TGCGCCAGCAGCTTGGTAGGGGGAGGCTACACCTTC,CASSLVGGGYTF
TRBJ2-3,-,-,TRBV2,TGTGCCACCAAGTGGAGGCAGGACCGGGATACGCAGTATTTT,CATKWRQDRDTQYF
TRBJ2-5,-,-,TRBV19,TGTGCCAGTAGTGTCCGACTAGAACAAGAGACCCAGTACTTC,CASSVRLEQETQYF
TRBJ2-5,TRBD1,-,TRBV5-4,TGTGCCAGCAGCTCCCCCGGGGACAGTGGCCAAGAGACCCAGTACTTC,CASSSPGDSGQETQYF
TRBJ1-1,-,-,TRBV29-1,TGCAGCGTTGGGGGGGGACTGAACACTGAAGCTTTCTTT,CSVGGGLNTEAFF
TRBJ2-7,-,-,TRBV14,TGTGCCAGCAGTCCAGGGCTATACTCCTACGAGCAGTACTTC,CASSPGLYSYEQYF
TRBJ1-2,TRBD1,-,TRBV5-5,TGTGCCAGCAGCCCGGCACCGGGACAGGGCGGGTTCTATGGCTACACCTTC,CASSPAPGQGGFYGYTF
TRBJ2-4,TRBD2,-,TRBV6-1,TGTGCCAGCAGTGCCTCAGGACTAGCGGGAAACATTCAGTACTTC,CASSASGLAGNIQYF
TRBJ1-1,TRBD1,-,TRBV6-1,TGTGCCAGCAGTGACTTTGCAGGGGGGCACACTGAAGCTTTCTTT,CASSDFAGGHTEAFF
TRBJ2-5,TRBD1,-,TRBV4-2,TGTGCCAGCAGCCCGGGGACAGGACGTCAAGAGACCCAGTACTTC,CASSPGTGRQETQYF
TRBJ1-5,-,-,TRBV19,TGTGCCAGTAGTTATGGCAGGGGAAATCAGCCCCAGCATTTT,CASSYGRGNQPQHF
TRBJ2-1,-,-,TRBV25-1,TGTGCCAGCAGTCAGGGGAGCTCCTACAATGAGCAGTTCTTC,CASSQGSSYNEQFF
TRBJ2-1,TRBD2,-,TRBV5-1,TGCGCCAGCAGCCTATCCGGGACTAGCTCCTACAATGAGCAGTTCTTC,CASSLSGTSSYNEQFF
TRBJ1-1,-,-,TRBV18,TGTGCCAGCTCACCACCGGAGAGGGTCTGGAACACTGAAGCTTTCTTT,CASSPPERVWNTEAFF
TRBJ1-5,-,-,TRBV4-3,TGCGCCAGCAGCCAAGATTACGATCACTATAGCAATCAGCCCCAGCATTTT,CASSQDYDHYSNQPQHF
TRBJ2-5,TRBD1,-,TRBV6-5,TGTGCCAGCAGTCCCATGGGACAGCCCCGGGAGACCCAGTACTTC,CASSPMGQPRETQYF
TRBJ1-2,TRBD1,-,TRBV10-3,TGTGCCATCAGTGGGACAGGGGTTAACTATGGCTACACCTTC,CAISGTGVNYGYTF
TRBJ2-2,TRBD2,-,TRBV5-1,TGCGCCAGCAAGTTAGCGGGGGTTCCCCCCCGGGAGCTGTTTTTT,CASKLAGVPPRELFF
TRBJ2-1,-,once,TRBV29-1,TGCAGCGTTGAAGGCGGACAGAAGGCCAATGAGCAGTTCTTC,CSVEGGQKANEQFF
TRBJ2-7,-,-,TRBV6-6,TGTGCCAGCAGTTCGGTAGCCTACGAGCAGTACTTC,CASSSVAYEQYF
TRBJ1-5,-,-,TRBV6-5,TGTGCCAGCAGTTACAGGGGTAGCAATCAGCCCCAGCATTTT,CASSYRGSNQPQHF
TRBJ2-5,TRBD2,few,TRBV7-2,TGTGCCAGCAGCGTTAGCGGGGTTGGGGGGACCCAGTACTTC,CASSVSGVGGTQYF
TRBJ1-1,-,-,TRBV6-1,TGTGCCAGCAGCGGGAGGGGGGGGAACACTGAAGCTTTCTTT,CASSGRGGNTEAFF
TRBJ1-2,-,-,TRBV6-5,TGTGCCAGCAGTTACTCAGAGGGTAGGCGTCCAGACTACACCTTC,CASSYSEGRRPDYTF